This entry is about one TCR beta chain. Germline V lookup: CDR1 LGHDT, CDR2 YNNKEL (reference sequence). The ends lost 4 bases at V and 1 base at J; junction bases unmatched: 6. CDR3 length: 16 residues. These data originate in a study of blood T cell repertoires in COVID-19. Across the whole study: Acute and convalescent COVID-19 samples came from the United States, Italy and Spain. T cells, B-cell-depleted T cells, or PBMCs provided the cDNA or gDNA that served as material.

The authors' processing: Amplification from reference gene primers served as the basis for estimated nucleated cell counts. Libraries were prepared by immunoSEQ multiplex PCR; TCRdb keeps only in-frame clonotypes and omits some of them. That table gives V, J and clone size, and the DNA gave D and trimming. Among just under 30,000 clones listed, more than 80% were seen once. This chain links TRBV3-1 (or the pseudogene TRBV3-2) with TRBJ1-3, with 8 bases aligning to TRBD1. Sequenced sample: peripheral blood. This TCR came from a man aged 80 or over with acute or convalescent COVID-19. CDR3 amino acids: CASSPRTGPSGNTIYF. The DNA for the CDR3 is TGTGCCAGCAGCCCACGGACAGGGCCTTCTGGAAACACCATATATTTT.